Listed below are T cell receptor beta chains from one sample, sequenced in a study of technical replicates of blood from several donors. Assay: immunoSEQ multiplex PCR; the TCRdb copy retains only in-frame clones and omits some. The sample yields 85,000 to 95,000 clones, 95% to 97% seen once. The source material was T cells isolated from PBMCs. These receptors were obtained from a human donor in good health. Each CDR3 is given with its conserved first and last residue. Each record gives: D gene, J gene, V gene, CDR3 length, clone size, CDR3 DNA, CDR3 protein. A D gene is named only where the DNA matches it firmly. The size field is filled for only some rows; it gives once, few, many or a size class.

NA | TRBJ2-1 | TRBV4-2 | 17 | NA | TGTGCCAGCAGCCAAGAACGGGCGGGGAATTCCTACAATGAGCAGTTCTTC | CASSQERAGNSYNEQFF
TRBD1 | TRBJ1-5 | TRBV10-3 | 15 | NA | TGTGCCATCAGTGAGTCGAGGGGGCTCGGTCAGCCCCAGCATTTT | CAISESRGLGQPQHF
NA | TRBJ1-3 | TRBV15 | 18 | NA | TGTGCCACCAGCAGATATCCTCTAGGAGGGCAGAGAGGAAACACCATATATTTT | CATSRYPLGGQRGNTIYF
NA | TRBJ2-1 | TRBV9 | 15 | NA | TGTGCCAGCAGCGCCCTTAGCGGAGAGGCCAATGAGCAGTTCTTC | CASSALSGEANEQFF
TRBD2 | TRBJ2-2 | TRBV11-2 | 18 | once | TGTGCCAGCAGCTTACGACTAGCGGGAGGCGCGGACACCGGGGAGCTGTTTTTT | CASSLRLAGGADTGELFF
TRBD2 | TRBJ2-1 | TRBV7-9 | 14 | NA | TGTGCCAGCAGACGCGGACTAGCGGACCTTGAGCAGTTCTTC | CASRRGLADLEQFF
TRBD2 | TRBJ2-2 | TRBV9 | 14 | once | TGTGCCAGCAGCCGCGGGAGGGTCGCCGGGGAGCTGTTTTTT | CASSRGRVAGELFF
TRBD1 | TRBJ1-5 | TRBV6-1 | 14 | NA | TGTGCCAGCAGTTCGACAGGGATTGATCAGCCCCAGCATTTT | CASSSTGIDQPQHF
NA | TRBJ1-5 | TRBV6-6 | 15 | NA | TGTGCCAGCAGTCTAGACGGTATGGGGGGTCAGCCCCAGCATTTT | CASSLDGMGGQPQHF
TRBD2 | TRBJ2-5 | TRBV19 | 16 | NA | TGTGCCAGTAGTATAGGGACTAGGGAAAGTCAAGAGACCCAGTACTTC | CASSIGTRESQETQYF
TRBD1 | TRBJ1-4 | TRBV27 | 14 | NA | TGTGCCCCCATGGCGGACAGGCAACCTGAAAAACTGTTTTTT | CAPMADRQPEKLFF